A single TCR beta chain is shown here with its context. The ends were cut back, 8 bases at V and 5 bases at J, with 22 bases in the middle. The CDR3 loop spans 15 amino acids. Per germline, CDR1 SNHLY and CDR2 FYNNEI. The sample comes from a study of blood T cell repertoires in COVID-19. Assay: immunoSEQ multiplex PCR; the TCRdb copy retains only in-frame clones and omits some. The sample has about 61,000 clones; around nine tenths are singletons. The specimen was peripheral blood. The source of this sequence is a woman aged 45-59 years with active or convalescent COVID-19. The rearrangement uses TRBV2 and TRBJ2-7, with D perhaps TRBD2 (5 bases). The CDR3 protein is CASCPGSSSLNEQYF. DNA of the CDR3: TGTGCCAGCTGTCCGGGGAGTTCCAGTCTGAACGAGCAGTACTTC.